The rows below give T cell receptor beta chains drawn from one sample of a study of cytomegalovirus exposure and HLA in healthy donors. The table came from immunoSEQ multiplex PCR; TCRdb's copy has only in-frame clones and leaves some out. Of some 120,000 clones in the sample, roughly four fifths are singletons; the top ten hold 22%. Input material: PBMCs. Receptors were obtained from a man younger than 40 in good health and CMV-seropositive. CDR3s include the opening cysteine and the closing phenylalanine or tryptophan. D genes are given only for firm matches. Not every row has a clone size; where given, it reads once, few, many or a size class.

TGTGCCAGCTCACCAGTTACCGGGACAGGGGCCGACACTGAAGCTTTCTTT	CASSPVTGTGADTEAFF	TRBV18	TRBJ1-1	-	TRBD1
TGTGCCAGCAGTCAAGGTGTGGGGGGTTCCGGTCAGCCCCAGCATTTT	CASSQGVGGSGQPQHF	TRBV7-2	TRBJ1-5	-	-
TGCGCCAGCAGCCTCTGGACAGGCCTGAATTCACCCCTCCACTTT	CASSLWTGLNSPLHF	TRBV5-1	TRBJ1-6	-	TRBD1
TGTGCCAGCAGTGTACATCTAGCGGACTATGGCTACACCTTC	CASSVHLADYGYTF	TRBV6-1	TRBJ1-2	-	-
TGTGCCAGCAGCTTATGGATTAGCGGGAGGGTTCATGGGGCCAACGTCCTGACTTTC	CASSLWISGRVHGANVLTF	TRBV7-2	TRBJ2-6	once	TRBD2
TGTGCCAGCAGCTCCGCTAGTACCGGGGAGCTGTTTTTT	CASSSASTGELFF	TRBV7-3	TRBJ2-2	-	-
TGCAGCGTTTGGGGTGGAGGAAATCAGCCCCAGCATTTT	CSVWGGGNQPQHF	TRBV29-1	TRBJ1-5	once	-
TGTGCCTGGATGAGGGAACCTCATGAAAAACTGTTTTTT	CAWMREPHEKLFF	TRBV30	TRBJ1-4	few	-
TGTGCCAGCAGCGTAGACGCGGGGACTAACTATGGCTACACCTTC	CASSVDAGTNYGYTF	TRBV9	TRBJ1-2	few	-
TGTGCCAGCTCGAACGGGACAGGCGAAAAACTGTTTTTT	CASSNGTGEKLFF	TRBV18	TRBJ1-4	-	TRBD1
TGCGCCAGCAGTAGGGGACTAGCGGCAACCTACAATGAGCAGTTCTTC	CASSRGLAATYNEQFF	TRBV5-1	TRBJ2-1	once	TRBD2
TGTGCCAGCAGCGACGGACAGGGGGCTGAGGAGACCCAGTACTTC	CASSDGQGAEETQYF	TRBV21-1	TRBJ2-5	-	-
TGCGCCAGCAGCTTGGGTACTAGCGGGGAGTACGAGCAGTACTTC	CASSLGTSGEYEQYF	TRBV5-1	TRBJ2-7	few	TRBD2
TGTGCCAGCGCCCTCGGGGGGACAGGAATCTACGAGCAGTACTTC	CASALGGTGIYEQYF	TRBV6-1	TRBJ2-7	-	-
TGTGCCAGCAGTGCAATCGGCTCTAGGGAGCAGTACTTC	CASSAIGSREQYF	TRBV25-1	TRBJ2-7	once	-
TGTGCCACCAGCACGGACATCCAAGAGACCCAGTACTTC	CATSTDIQETQYF	TRBV15	TRBJ2-5	-	-
TGTGCCAGCAACCCCGACAGGGGGACAAGTAAGCCCCAGCATTTT	CASNPDRGTSKPQHF	TRBV2	TRBJ1-5	-	TRBD1
TGTGCCAGCAGCTTAGATCCTGGGACAGGGTTGAGCTACACCTTC	CASSLDPGTGLSYTF	TRBV11-2	TRBJ1-2	-	TRBD1
TGTGCCAGCAGTGAAGACCAGTACACAGATACGCAGTATTTT	CASSEDQYTDTQYF	TRBV6-1	TRBJ2-3	-	-
TGCGCCAGCAGCTTTAACACAGATACGCAGTATTTT	CASSFNTDTQYF	TRBV5-1	TRBJ2-3	-	-
TGTGCCAGCAGCCCCCGGACAGGGGGCGGGAACATTCAGTACTTC	CASSPRTGGGNIQYF	TRBV7-2	TRBJ2-4	-	TRBD1
TGCAGCGTGGAGACTAGCGGGGGAACAGATACGCAGTATTTT	CSVETSGGTDTQYF	TRBV29-1	TRBJ2-3	-	TRBD2
TGTGCCAGCAGCTTGGTTTTCAACTCCCGTGGTACGCAGTATTTT	CASSLVFNSRGTQYF	TRBV5-4	TRBJ2-3	-	-
TGCGCCAGCAGCTTGGGACAGGGGTGGAACACTGAAGCTTTCTTT	CASSLGQGWNTEAFF	TRBV5-1	TRBJ1-1	-	TRBD1
TGTGCCAGCGGTCAAGGCAGGTGGAACTATGGCTACACCTTC	CASGQGRWNYGYTF	TRBV7-8	TRBJ1-2	-	-
TGTGCCACCAGCGTCCGACAGGGGGCCGGGGAGCTGTTTTTT	CATSVRQGAGELFF	TRBV15	TRBJ2-2	-	TRBD1
TGTGCCAGCAGTTCGACAGTGGAAGCTGAAGCTTTCTTT	CASSSTVEAEAFF	TRBV27	TRBJ1-1	many	-
TGTGCCAGCAGCTTGGAAGTAGCTTCCGATACGCAGTATTTT	CASSLEVASDTQYF	TRBV5-4	TRBJ2-3	-	-
TGTGCCAGCAGTCCACACCCCGGGACAGGGACCGACGAGCAGTACTTC	CASSPHPGTGTDEQYF	TRBV28	TRBJ2-7	once	TRBD1
TGTGCCAGCAGGACTAGCGGGGGTTACAATGAGCAGTTCTTC	CASRTSGGYNEQFF	TRBV2	TRBJ2-1	-	TRBD2
TGTGCCAGCAGCCACCCCCGGACAGGGGCCTACGAGCAGTACTTC	CASSHPRTGAYEQYF	TRBV5-5	TRBJ2-7	-	TRBD1
TGTGCCAGCAGCTTCCAGCGGGAGGGCACAGATACGCAGTATTTT	CASSFQREGTDTQYF	TRBV7-9	TRBJ2-3	few	TRBD2
TGCGCCAGCAGCTTAGGACAGGGGAGAACAGATACGCAGTATTTT	CASSLGQGRTDTQYF	TRBV10-1	TRBJ2-3	-	TRBD1
TGTGCCAGCACCCATTCGGGACAGGGGAGAGGAGGCTACACCTTC	CASTHSGQGRGGYTF	TRBV11-2	TRBJ1-2	-	TRBD1
TGTGCCAGCAGTGATGGAGAGAACACCGGGGAGCTGTTTTTT	CASSDGENTGELFF	TRBV6-4	TRBJ2-2	-	-
TGTGCCAGCAGCCTTAGGGCGGGGGGTACCTACACAGATACGCAGTATTTT	CASSLRAGGTYTDTQYF	TRBV7-2	TRBJ2-3	-	TRBD2
TGTGCCAGCACTAAGAGCAGGGGGGCGGAAGGCTACACCTTC	CASTKSRGAEGYTF	TRBV28	TRBJ1-2	-	TRBD1
TGTGCCAGCAGATCACGGGGAGGGGACAACACCGGGGAGCTGTTTTTT	CASRSRGGDNTGELFF	TRBV2	TRBJ2-2	once	TRBD2
TGCGCCAGCAGCTTGGTGGGGATTGGAGGTGGAAACACCATATATTTT	CASSLVGIGGGNTIYF	TRBV5-1	TRBJ1-3	-	-
TGTGCCAGCAGCTCCACGGGAGGAAATCAGCCCCAGCATTTT	CASSSTGGNQPQHF	TRBV11-3	TRBJ1-5	-	-
TGTGCCAGCTCACCAGGGGGACAAAGTAACTATGGCTACACCTTC	CASSPGGQSNYGYTF	TRBV18	TRBJ1-2	-	-
TGTGCCAGCAGTGACGAGTACGGGAGGGCCGGATACAATGAGCAGTTCTTC	CASSDEYGRAGYNEQFF	TRBV6-4	TRBJ2-1	-	TRBD2